The clone carrying this T cell receptor beta chain was observed a handful of times. Its antigen is unknown. This CDR3 has 22 residues. V lost 0 bases, J lost 3 bases, and 21 bases stayed unmatched. Per germline, CDR1 LNHNV and CDR2 YYDKDF (reference sequence). The data stem from a study of CD8 T cells in ankylosing spondylitis. Study-level results: Reported data indicate significant enrichment of disease-linked clones within matched ankylosing spondylitis synovial fluid. Disease-linked clones were found to be CD8+ and relatively rare in peripheral blood. Blood from ankylosing spondylitis patients appeared to carry a characteristic roughly eight-variant TCR beta motif. There were earlier reports of some motif variants in reactive arthritis synovial fluid and blood.

TCR beta libraries were made by quantitative 5'-RACE with molecular barcodes. MiXCR, applied by TCRdb to the 5' RACE reads, yields one record per CDR3 protein. The data show over 450,000 distinct CDR3 sequences, with about 13% seen just once and almost 7% held by the top ten. The sample consisted of blood, either unsorted or a sorted T cell fraction (not recorded which). This chain uses TRBV15 with TRBJ2-3; 10 bases agree with TRBD2. The receptor's source is a male donor with ankylosing spondylitis. The CDR3 DNA follows: TGTGCCACCAGCAGAGATCTGTTTTCCCCTGCTAGCGGGAGAGGTGAAACAGATACGCAGTATTTT. Its protein product is CATSRDLFSPASGRGETDTQYF.